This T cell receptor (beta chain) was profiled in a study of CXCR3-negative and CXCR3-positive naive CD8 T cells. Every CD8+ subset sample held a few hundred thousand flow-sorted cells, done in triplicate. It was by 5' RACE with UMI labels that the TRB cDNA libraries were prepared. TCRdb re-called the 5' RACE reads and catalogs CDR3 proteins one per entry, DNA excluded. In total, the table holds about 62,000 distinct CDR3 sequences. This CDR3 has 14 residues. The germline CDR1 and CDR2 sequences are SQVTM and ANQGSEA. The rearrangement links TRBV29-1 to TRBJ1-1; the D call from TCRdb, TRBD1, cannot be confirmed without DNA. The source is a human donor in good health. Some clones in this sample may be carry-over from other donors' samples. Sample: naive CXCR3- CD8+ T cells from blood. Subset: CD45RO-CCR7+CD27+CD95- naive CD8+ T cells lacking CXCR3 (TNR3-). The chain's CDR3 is CSALQGGEGIEAFF.